The 16 T cell receptor beta chains below were found in one sample sequenced in a study of shared clonotypes between healthy human individuals (dated by TCRdb to the early 2020s). Libraries were constructed by the immunoSEQ multiplex PCR assay. TCRdb's version of the immuneACCESS table is confined to in-frame rearrangements and falls short of the full clone set. An unresolved V gene accounts for under half of the shortfall where checked; the remainder is of unknown origin. The sample table holds roughly 1.4 million clones, of which 97% to 99% were seen once. The leading ten clones occupy 0.3% to 0.45% of the sample. Sequenced sample: naive CD4+ T cells sorted from blood. This specimen's cell subset or site label, per the study, means: CD45RA+ positively selected. The receptors originated from a man aged 25 to 40 in good health.

The chain recombines TRBV28 with TRBJ2-2; 9 bases align to TRBD2. The CDR3 has 15 residues. J lost 4 bases, V lost 9 bases, and 9 bases had no gene match. Per the germline V gene, CDR1 is MDHEN and CDR2 is SYDVKM. The CDR3 sequence: CASAVSGRVTGELFF. The CDR3 coding sequence is TGTGCCAGTGCTGTTAGCGGGAGAGTCACCGGGGAGCTGTTTTTT.

The rearrangement links TRBV15 to TRBJ2-7; D might be TRBD1 (6 bases). The CDR3 has 14 amino acids. The germline gives CDR1 LNHNV, CDR2 YYDKDF (reference sequence). V lost 5 bases and J 3 bases, leaving 14 bases between the germline ends. The CDR3 bases are TGTGCCACCAGCCTAGGACAGTCTAGCTACGAGCAGTACTTC. Translation gives CATSLGQSSYEQYF.

Worth noting for this clone: Other nucleotide sequences from this sample produce the same CDR3. The rearrangement joins TRBV28 to TRBJ1-4, with D perhaps matching TRBD1 (5 bases). The CDR3 runs to 15 residues. Trimming left V 4 bases short and J 5 bases short, with 14 bases between. Germline CDR1 and CDR2: MDHEN and SYDVKM. The CDR3 spells CASSSPRGGNEKLFF. The CDR3, as DNA: TGTGCCAGCAGTTCCCCCCGTGGGGGGAATGAAAAACTGTTTTTT.

The V call is TRBV2, the J call TRBJ2-2; 9 nucleotides line up with TRBD2. The CDR3 consists of 18 residues. The V gene end was trimmed by 3 bases and the J gene end by 0 bases; junction bases not matched to a gene: 8. Germline-derived CDR1 and CDR2 are SNHLY and FYNNEI. CDR3 DNA: TGTGCCAGCAGTGATGTCGGAACTAGCGGGCCGAACACCGGGGAGCTGTTTTTT. This codes for CASSDVGTSGPNTGELFF.

The chain has TRBV5-4 and TRBJ2-3, with 8 bases aligning to TRBD2. CDR3 length: 19 amino acids. Germline V lookup: CDR1 SGHNT, CDR2 YYREEE (reference sequence). The V and J ends lost 0 bases and 0 bases, in that order; junction bases with no gene match: 12. The CDR3 loop is CASSLAGVRLASSTDTQYF. The CDR3 bases are TGTGCCAGCAGCTTGGCGGGGGTGCGACTAGCGAGTAGCACAGATACGCAGTATTTT.

V gene TRBV5-6 combines with J gene TRBJ1-5; possible D gene TRBD1, 5 bases. With 0 bases removed from V and 5 bases from J, the gap between germline ends came to 9 bases. This CDR3 spans 14 amino acids. CDR1 SGHDT and CDR2 YYEEEE come from the germline V gene. The DNA of the CDR3 is TGTGCCAGCAGCTTGGAGGGAGGGGATCAGCCCCAGCATTTT. Encoded protein: CASSLEGGDQPQHF.

This clone is a singleton in its sample. V gene TRBV19 combines with J gene TRBJ1-2; a weak D match, TRBD1 (6 bases). The V gene lost 0 bases and the J gene lost 8 bases, with 10 bases spanning the gap. Per the germline V gene, CDR1 is LNHDA and CDR2 is SQIVND (reference sequence). This CDR3 region has 13 residues. The CDR3 DNA reads TGTGCCAGTAGTATAGAGGGGGCAGGCGGCTACACCTTC. Translating gives CASSIEGAGGYTF. Full variable domain (outside the CDR3, taken from reference TRBV19 and TRBJ1-2): DGGITQSPKYLFRKEGQNVTLSCEQNLNHDAMYWYRQDPGQGLRLIYYSQIVNDFQKGDIAEGYSVSREKKESFPLTVTSAQKNPTAFYLCASSIEGAGGYTFGSGTRLTVV.

CDR3: CASSPMTELYGYTF. The CDR3 region has the DNA TGCGCCAGCAGCCCGATGACAGAATTATATGGCTACACCTTC. This chain joins TRBV5-1 and TRBJ1-2, with a weak D call TRBD1 (5 bases). The CDR3 extends over 14 amino acids. Germline V gene sequence: CDR1 SGHRS, CDR2 YFSETQ. The V end was cut by 4 bases, the J end by 5 bases, with 15 bases between.

This rearrangement joins TRBV5-4 to TRBJ2-7; the match to TRBD1 covers 10 bases. V was clipped by 3 bases and J by 6 bases; unmatched bases: 9. Germline CDR1 and CDR2: SGHNT and YYREEE (reference sequence). The CDR3 spans 15 residues. CDR3 in amino acids: CASSSRDRGRREQYF. In DNA, the CDR3 is TGTGCCAGCAGCTCCCGGGACAGGGGACGCCGCGAGCAGTACTTC.

The chain joins TRBV19 to TRBJ2-1; 11 nucleotides line up with TRBD2. Losses at the gene ends were 4 bases for V and 5 bases for J; bases not matched to a gene: 7. CDR3 length equals 16 residues. CDR1 is LNHDA and CDR2 is SQIVND in the germline V gene (reference sequence). CDR3 sequence: CASSRGLAVLHNEQFF. The CDR3 bases are TGTGCCAGTAGTAGGGGACTAGCGGTCCTTCACAATGAGCAGTTCTTC.

The V and J genes are TRBV7-3 and TRBJ1-1, with TRBD1 matching over 10 bases. The V gene end was trimmed by 4 bases and the J gene end by 5 bases; junction bases not matched to a gene: 10. This CDR3 is 16 amino acids long. Germline-derived CDR1 and CDR2 are SGHTA and FQGTGA. CDR3 DNA sequence: TGTGCCAGCAGCTCCGGGACAGGGGTGAGGGGGACTGAAGCTTTCTTT. Its protein product is CASSSGTGVRGTEAFF.

The rearrangement joins TRBV7-3 to TRBJ2-1; TRBD1 matches 7 bases. The CDR3 covers 15 residues. Germline V gene lookup returns CDR1 SGHTA and CDR2 FQGTGA. After removal of 6 bases from V and 5 bases from J, the junction contained 10 bases not matched to a gene. Written as DNA, the CDR3 is TGTGCCAGCAGGTCCCAGGGGGACGTAAACAATGAGCAGTTCTTC. Translation gives CASRSQGDVNNEQFF.

This clone has only one observation. The chain is built from TRBV5-4 and TRBJ1-1; D gene ambiguous. This CDR3 has 17 residues. Germline loops: CDR1 SGHNT, CDR2 YYREEE (reference sequence). Trimming took off 1 base at V and 0 bases at J, with 16 bases between the two ends. The CDR3, as DNA: TGTGCCAGCAGCTTGCCAACCGGAAGGCTCATGAACACTGAAGCTTTCTTT. This sequence encodes CASSLPTGRLMNTEAFF. Supplemented by reference TRBV5-4 and TRBJ1-1, the full variable domain reads ETGVTQSPTHLIKTRGQQVTLRCSSQSGHNTVSWYQQALGQGPQFIFQYYREEENGRGNFPPRFSGLQFPNYSSELNVNALELDDSALYLCASSLPTGRLMNTEAFFGQGTRLTVV.

The chain carries TRBV18 and TRBJ2-3; D may be TRBD1 (6 bases). CDR3 length equals 15 residues. CDR1 and CDR2 (germline): KGHSH, LQKENI. With 6 bases removed from V and 3 bases from J, the gap between germline ends came to 16 bases. DNA of the CDR3: TGTGCCAGCTCTCCTTTGCAGCAGGGGACAGATACGCAGTATTTT. This translates into CASSPLQQGTDTQYF.

The chain carries TRBV4-3 and TRBJ2-7; the match to TRBD1 covers 11 bases. V shed 0 bases and J 4 bases; nucleotides not matched to a gene: 5. This CDR3 comprises 16 residues. CDR1 and CDR2 from the germline V gene are LGHNA and YSLEER. Here the CDR3 reads CASSQDRDRGLYEQYF. In DNA form, the CDR3 reads TGCGCCAGCAGCCAAGATCGGGACAGGGGGTTGTACGAGCAGTACTTC.

The J gene is TRBJ2-2, the V gene TRBV28, with 7 positions matching TRBD2. V shed 4 bases and J 4 bases; nucleotides not matched to a gene: 3. Looked up from germline, CDR1 is MDHEN and CDR2 is SYDVKM. The CDR3 consists of 14 residues. The CDR3 nucleotides read TGTGCCAGCAGTTGGGGGGGTCGCACCGGGGAGCTGTTTTTT. Protein sequence: CASSWGGRTGELFF.